Sequencing of this T cell receptor beta chain was carried out in a study of cytomegalovirus exposure and HLA in healthy donors (dated by TCRdb to 2017 to 2019). As for the study more broadly: An earlier analysis of roughly 630 of the donors reported 250 to 300 Gb of sequence data and 120 million or so unique TCR beta sequences from 190 million or so T cells. Because of strong linkage in the cohort, five DR-DQ haplotypes were treated as single units for association and clustering. Besides the first cohort of hundreds of subjects, a separate validation cohort made up of over a hundred different subjects was used. The study profiled the T cell repertoires of hundreds of subjects by immunosequencing and related them to cytomegalovirus serostatus. The number of typed donors differed by locus: roughly 629-640 for A, B, C, DRB1 and DQB1; some 500 for DQA1; about 600 for DPA1; and roughly 450 for DPB1. The study aimed to test whether signatures of past pathogen exposure could be identified by cataloging public T cell receptors. Donor age, sex, ethnicity and CMV serostatus were compiled alongside the repertoire data. Every discovery cohort repertoire had been produced on one sequencing platform. The study combined high-throughput TCR immunosequencing, statistical association of individual TCRs with disease status, and machine learning to predict cytomegalovirus infection status. Approximately 300 gigabases of sequencing data and 91 million or so unique TCR sequences made up an early release that covered fewer than 650 HLA-typed donors. An earlier analysis of roughly 580 of the donors used high-throughput TCR beta sequencing to judge whether each TCR beta V gene segment behaved as functional or pseudogenic. Across some 400 genotyped donors of the cohort, an average of about 240,000 unique TCR beta nucleotide sequences per donor were sequenced, and 15% to 20% of those sequences were non-productive. In the later analysis, no new phenotypic data were used to find candidate immune exposures; instead, reliance was placed on TCR beta sequences and their occurrence across donors. The genetic ancestry cluster associated with self-reported Caucasian donors included 80% to 90% of the 398 genotyped donors. In a later genetic analysis, genome-wide SNP genotypes for about 55% of the 666 donors were used, and that subset was treated as a discovery cohort. HLA typing covered class I and class II loci at four-digit resolution. A later analysis re-analyzed previously published TCR beta repertoires from approximately 670 donors and added high-resolution HLA genotyping to study TCR occurrence patterns.

The full study reports these points: According to a later analysis, TCR association rates differed among HLA loci, with DRB1 alleles showing the most associated TCRs and HLA-C alleles showing the fewest. In vitro tests confirmed that a few of the cytomegalovirus-associated TCR beta chains recognize cytomegalovirus antigens. The study gave a list of more than 150 TCR beta chains associated with cytomegalovirus. Linkage disequilibrium might explain the correlated functional status among segregating V segments, but an unknown experimental factor could not be ruled out. A later analysis found that most CMV-associated TCR beta chains appeared HLA-restricted, with HLA associations seemingly driven largely by CMV exposure. At a false discovery rate of 0.05, a later analysis linked 15,000 to 20,000 TCR beta sequences to specific HLA alleles. CMV serostatus was the only immune exposure information available for the cohort. Because counts were too low, 15 to 20 rarely observed V segments, including chromosome 9 orphons, were left out of the earlier analysis of about 500 of the donors. Only TCR beta chains were sequenced in this cohort, and the absence of alpha or paired-chain data limited detectable features. Some IMGT-functional V segments, including TRBV6-2 and TRBV6-3, could not be told apart with the 87-base-pair reads, so those segments were excluded. In a later genetic analysis, a missense DCLRE1C variant was associated with V-gene and J-gene trimming of TCR beta chains, and the association was replicated in an independent cohort. When HLA alleles, especially DR and DQ, strongly co-occurred, TCR associations were difficult to assign to individual alleles. HLA typing was unavailable for some donors at each locus, so association tests used only the typed subset. A later analysis reported that several top co-occurrence clusters appeared linked to parvovirus B19, influenza, CMV and Epstein-Barr virus. A further reported finding was that TCR beta sequences accurately predicted the HLA-A and HLA-B alleles for most subjects in the first cohort. In a later genetic analysis, fewer N-insertions in productive TCRs were reported among donors in an Asian-associated ancestry cluster than the approximately 710-donor mean. Presence/absence analyses assumed roughly uniform sequencing depth across donors, an assumption that may not hold. A group of highly shared sequence variants was considered likely to be a technical artifact of the sequencing pipeline. According to the authors, the approach could potentially be generalized to other disease states and immunological phenotypes. Most TCR sequences were observed very rarely across donors, whereas some public TCRs were present in many individuals. In an earlier analysis of more than 500 of the donors, most TCR beta V segments appeared in productive rearrangements about 90% or about 30% of the time, broadly matching IMGT annotations. In both the original and validation cohorts, the classifier was reported to diagnose cytomegalovirus status with high specificity and sensitivity. A later analysis found that HLA-associated TCR beta chains were more clonally expanded and had lower generation probabilities than equally common non-associated chains.

The cohort comprised 670 or so healthy bone marrow donors. At the time of sampling, all cohort members were nominally healthy, though unrecorded immune exposures were likely present. The donor tested CMV seropositive and was one of the 289 seropositive cohort members. A peripheral blood sample was collected from each donor, and TCR beta sequencing was performed on peripheral blood mononuclear cells. Genomic DNA extraction from the blood cell samples was performed with the Qiagen DNeasy Blood Extraction Kit. Comments on this clone: The antigen it recognizes is unknown. No much larger clonotype is one base removed from it; base qualities were not supplied.

Reading the germline V gene gives CDR1 SGHAT and CDR2 FQNNGV. The CDR3 covers 13 residues, taking in both the cysteine and the phenylalanine. Kept here is only the CDR3 DNA, which spans 39 bases and is read in frame from base 1. At the junction V is shortened by 5 bases and J by 4 bases, with 11 bases in between. The method behind the library was the immunoSEQ multiplex PCR assay. For the multiplex PCR, a mixture combining 60 forward primers for TCR Vbeta segments and 13 reverse primers for TCR Jbeta segments was used. A multiplex PCR assay on genomic DNA amplified the CDR3 region of rearranged TCR beta genes. On the Illumina HiSeq System, the amplified TCR beta libraries were sequenced as 87-base-pair reads. The source study handled its data this way. In a later analysis, around 80 million unique TCR beta chains were counted across the roughly 670 repertoires, and roughly 11 million of these chains were shared by at least two donors. To remove PCR and sequencing errors, raw reads were error-corrected and collapsed into unique sequences using a nearest-neighbor algorithm that merged closely related sequences. Alignment of CDR3 sequences to IMGT reference sequences was used to assign V, D and J gene segments. For a sequence to be retained, at least a six-nucleotide match to both a V gene segment and a J gene segment was required. Rearrangements were called productive when the CDR3 lacked stop codons and stayed in frame with V and J; all others were non-productive. Following IMGT convention, CDR3 was defined as the stretch from the second conserved V-encoded cysteine to the conserved J-encoded phenylalanine. Sequences without an unambiguous match to a single V gene segment were excluded from the earlier analysis of 587 of the donors. In an earlier analysis of some 590 of the donors, V segments were called functional above 56.7% productive rearrangements and were called segregating when the between-donor standard deviation exceeded 5%. A statistical classification framework was built to diagnose cytomegalovirus status from the catalog of TCR beta chain sequences. In a later analysis, V and J genes were assigned by comparing TCR nucleotide sequences against IMGT/GENE-DB human TR gene sequences. The TCRdist pipeline was used in a later analysis to assign CDR3 sequences and most-parsimonious VDJ recombination scenarios. In a later analysis, each TCR beta chain was defined by its CDR3 amino acid sequence together with its V-gene family, and reads without a unique V-gene family were excluded. To address suspected cross-contamination and a sequencing artifact, a later analysis removed roughly 640 highly shared, low-generation-probability nucleotide sequences. In a later analysis, a clonal expansion index was calculated for each public chain from normalized within-repertoire ranks of inferred template counts. In a later analysis, generation probabilities were computed with a VDJ recombination model fitted to out-of-frame rearrangements, and the resulting probabilities were checked against IGoR. In a later analysis, hypergeometric tests were used to score TCR-TCR, TCR-HLA and TCR-CMV co-occurrence, with a repertoire-size bias correction applied to TCR pairs. False discovery rates were estimated in a later analysis by permuting HLA or CMV assignments 20 times. In a later analysis, co-occurring TCRs were grouped using DBSCAN, with TCRdist sequence similarity added in when clustering inside HLA-allele-positive subsets. For co-occurrence clustering, repertoires with fewer than 30,000 or more than 120,000 public chains were excluded, along with five or six repertoires with anomalous nucleotide sharing. TCRdb holds this immuneACCESS table with in-frame rearrangements only. Some clones are missing; in checked studies, unresolved V genes explain under half, and the rest has no known cause. V, J and clone size are taken as reported in that table, and D and trimming were inferred from the DNA itself. For this sample the table gives around 97,000 clones, of which 81% were detected only once. The ten largest clones represent roughly 5% of the sample.

The rearrangement combines TRBV11-2 with TRBJ2-5; no confident D gene assignment can be made. This TCR was sampled from a man in his forties or fifties in good health and CMV-seropositive. Specimen: PBMCs. The nucleotides read TGTGCCAGCAGCCCCCCCTCGGGAGAGACCCAGTACTTC. It codes for CASSPPSGETQYF.